The 5 T cell receptor beta chains below were found in one sample sequenced in a study of cytomegalovirus exposure and HLA in healthy donors. PCR amplification relied on 60 Vbeta primers (plus 13 Jbeta primers). Profiled with immunoSEQ multiplex PCR; TCRdb holds only in-frame clones, not every one. The data show roughly 150,000 clones, with roughly 84% seen just once and roughly 2.5% held by the top ten. The sequenced sample consisted of PBMCs. The receptors here all came from a boy aged 2 to 10 in good health and CMV-seronegative.

The CDR3 DNA reads TGTGCCACCCGGGGGTACGTCAACGAGCAGTACTTC. Amino acid sequence: CATRGYVNEQYF. The chain recombines TRBV11-1 with TRBJ2-7; possible D gene TRBD2, 6 bases. The CDR3 is made up of 12 amino acids. The germline gives CDR1 SGHAT, CDR2 FQDESV (reference sequence). V lost 10 bases, J lost 5 bases, and 15 bases lay in between.

CDR3 in amino acids: CSVAVREGQPQHF. The CDR3 region has the DNA TGCAGCGTTGCCGTCAGGGAGGGTCAGCCCCAGCATTTT. This rearrangement joins TRBV29-1 to TRBJ1-5; D is perhaps TRBD1 (5 bases). CDR1 and CDR2 (germline): SQVTM, ANQGSEA. V was cut by 4 bases and J by 6 bases, with 13 bases left in between. The CDR3 runs 13 residues.

This chain links TRBV18 with TRBJ2-6; D unresolved. Looked up from germline, CDR1 is KGHSH and CDR2 is LQKENI. The CDR3 has 17 residues. Trimming pared 1 base from V and 0 bases from J, leaving 10 bases between. In DNA, the CDR3 is TGTGCCAGCTCACCACTCCCCCCCCTCTCTGGGGCCAACGTCCTGACTTTC. Translated, it gives CASSPLPPLSGANVLTF.

This chain uses TRBV19 with TRBJ2-3; 9 positions agree with TRBD2. The V gene's germline CDR1 is LNHDA and CDR2 SQIVND (reference sequence). With 6 bases clipped from V and 0 bases from J, the junction kept 1 base outside the gene matches. The CDR3 consists of 14 residues. CDR3 nucleotides: TGTGCCAGTAGCAGCGGGGGGAGCACAGATACGCAGTATTTT. Translation: CASSSGGSTDTQYF.

The J gene is TRBJ2-3, the V gene TRBV6-1, with D tentatively TRBD2 (6 bases). CDR1 is MNHNS and CDR2 is SASEGT in the germline V gene. CDR3 length: 14 amino acids. V was clipped by 7 bases and J by 5 bases, with 16 bases between them. In DNA form, the CDR3 reads TGTGCCAGCATGCTCCAGCCCGGGAGAGATACGCAGTATTTT. This sequence encodes CASMLQPGRDTQYF.